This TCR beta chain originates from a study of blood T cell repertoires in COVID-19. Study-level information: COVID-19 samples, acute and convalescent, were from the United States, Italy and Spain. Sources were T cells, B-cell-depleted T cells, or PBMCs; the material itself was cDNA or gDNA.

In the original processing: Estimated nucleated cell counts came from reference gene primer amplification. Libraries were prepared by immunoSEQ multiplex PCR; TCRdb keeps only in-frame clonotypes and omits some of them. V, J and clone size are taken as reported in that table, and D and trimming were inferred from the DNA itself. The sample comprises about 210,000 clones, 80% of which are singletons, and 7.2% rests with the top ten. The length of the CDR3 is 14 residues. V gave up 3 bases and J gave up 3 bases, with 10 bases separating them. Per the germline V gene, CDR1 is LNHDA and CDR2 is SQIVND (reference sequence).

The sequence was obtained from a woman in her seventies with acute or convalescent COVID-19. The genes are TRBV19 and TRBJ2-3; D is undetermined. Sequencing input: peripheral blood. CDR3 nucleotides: TGTGCCAGTAGTATCCGCGGTAGGACAGATACGCAGTATTTT. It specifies CASSIRGRTDTQYF.